The next 21 T cell receptor beta chains were all read from a single sample in a study of blood T cell repertoires in COVID-19. Profiling relied on immunoSEQ multiplex PCR, and the TCRdb table lists in-frame clones only, not all of them. The table has around 220,000 clones, about 93% seen once. The sequenced sample was PBMCs or T cells enriched from blood (not recorded which). These TCRs come from a woman younger than 35 who had recovered from COVID-19.

This sequence joins TRBV2 and TRBJ2-3; tentatively, D is TRBD1 (5 bases). The V end was cut by 4 bases, the J end by 4 bases, with 12 bases between. The CDR3 contains 14 residues. Germline assignment: CDR1 SNHLY and CDR2 FYNNEI. The CDR3 DNA follows: TGTGCCAGCAGTGCTCAGGGTCGGGCAGATACGCAGTATTTT. This encodes CASSAQGRADTQYF.

The CDR3: CASSLDAGQGYEQYF. CDR3 DNA sequence: TGTGCCAGCAGCTTAGATGCGGGACAGGGGTACGAGCAGTACTTC. The gene calls are TRBV11-3 and TRBJ2-7; TRBD1 agrees at 10 bases. J gave up 4 bases and V 0 bases, and 3 bases lay outside the gene matches. Germline assignment: CDR1 SGHNT and CDR2 YENEEA. The CDR3 loop spans 15 amino acids. The complete variable domain, with remaining parts taken from reference TRBV11-3 and TRBJ2-7, reads EAGVVQSPRYKIIEKKQPVAFWCNPISGHNTLYWYLQNLGQGPELLIRYENEEAVDDSQLPKDRFSAERLKGVDSTLKIQPAELGDSAVYLCASSLDAGQGYEQYFGPGTRLTVT.

This clone was observed a handful of times. Here the CDR3 reads CASSKLGTSGNEQYF. The CDR3 coding sequence is TGTGCCAGCAGTAAACTCGGGACTAGCGGGAACGAGCAGTACTTC. The genes are TRBV9 and TRBJ2-7; 13 bases map to TRBD2. The germline V gene encodes CDR1 SGDLS and CDR2 YYNGEE. V was pared by 5 bases and J by 5 bases, with 7 bases of the junction left unmatched. The CDR3 is 15 amino acids.

This clone came up a few times. J is TRBJ2-5 and V is TRBV7-9; D unclear. The V end lost 3 bases, the J end lost 6 bases, and 5 bases lay between the germline ends. The germline gives CDR1 SEHNR, CDR2 FQNEAQ (reference sequence). The CDR3 has 11 amino acids. The CDR3 nucleotides read TGTGCCAGCAGCTTTGGGCAGACCCAGTACTTC. This translates into CASSFGQTQYF.

The chain employs TRBV6-6 and TRBJ1-1, with D perhaps matching TRBD1 (6 bases). Per germline, CDR1 MNHNY and CDR2 SVGAGI (reference sequence). The CDR3 runs to 15 residues. The V end was cut by 5 bases, the J end by 1 base, with 14 bases between. The CDR3 region is CASSHYWGQNTEAFF. The CDR3 coding sequence is TGTGCCAGCAGTCACTATTGGGGACAGAACACTGAAGCTTTCTTT.

The chain has TRBV7-2 and TRBJ1-6; unclear D gene. Germline CDR1 SGHTA, CDR2 FQGNSA. The CDR3 has 15 amino acids. V lost 1 base and J lost 9, with 13 bases in between. The CDR3 DNA follows: TGTGCCAGCAGCTTAGACGTCGGAGAGGGTTCACCCCTCCACTTT. This encodes CASSLDVGEGSPLHF.

The genes are TRBV27 and TRBJ2-7; 9 bases fit TRBD2. The CDR3 contains 14 residues. Per germline, CDR1 MNHEY and CDR2 SMNVEV (reference sequence). The ends lost 2 bases at V and 6 bases at J; junction bases unmatched: 5. In nucleotides, the CDR3 is TGTGCCAGCAGTTTAGGCAGAGCGGGAGGCGAGCAGTACTTC. Its protein product is CASSLGRAGGEQYF.

The chain combines TRBV6-5 with TRBJ1-1; tentatively, D is TRBD1 (5 bases). The V gene lost 8 bases and the J gene lost 1 base, with 8 bases spanning the gap. This CDR3 spans 12 amino acids. Per the germline V gene, CDR1 is MNHEY and CDR2 is SVGAGI. For the CDR3, the DNA is TGTGCCAGCGGACACTCGAACACTGAAGCTTTCTTT. As protein: CASGHSNTEAFF.

The gene calls are TRBV5-1 and TRBJ2-5, with TRBD2 as a possible D gene (5 bases). V was trimmed by 3 bases and J by 5 bases, leaving 11 bases between them. CDR1 and CDR2 (germline): SGHRS, YFSETQ. This CDR3 comprises 13 residues. The chain's CDR3 is CASSWTLGETQYF. DNA for the CDR3: TGCGCCAGCAGCTGGACTTTAGGGGAGACCCAGTACTTC.

This CDR3 reads CASSSQGAGTEAFF. The CDR3 DNA reads TGTGCCAGCAGCAGTCAGGGGGCCGGGACTGAAGCTTTCTTT. J is TRBJ1-1 and V is TRBV7-2, with 8 bases lining up with TRBD1. The germline gives CDR1 SGHTA, CDR2 FQGNSA. This CDR3 has 14 amino acids. V trimming: 5 bases; J trimming: 5 bases; junction bases outside the gene matches: 7.

The V and J genes are TRBV5-4 and TRBJ2-1; 7 positions agree with TRBD2. V gave up 0 bases and J gave up 5 bases; unmatched junction bases: 5. This CDR3 has 15 amino acids. CDR1 SGHNT and CDR2 YYREEE come from the germline V gene (reference sequence). CDR3 in amino acids: CASSLGLARDNEQFF. The CDR3, as DNA: TGTGCCAGCAGCTTGGGACTAGCACGGGACAATGAGCAGTTCTTC.

The chain is built from TRBV10-1 and TRBJ1-4; D is ambiguous. Germline V gene sequence: CDR1 WNHNN, CDR2 SYGVQD (reference sequence). V lost 0 bases to trimming and J lost 8 bases, with 16 bases between them. This CDR3 is built from 16 residues. CDR3 loop: CASSESRPGIGEKLFF. As DNA, the CDR3 is TGCGCCAGCAGTGAGTCTCGGCCGGGGATAGGAGAAAAACTGTTTTTT.

The J gene is TRBJ1-2, the V gene TRBV3-1 (or the pseudogene TRBV3-2); D is unresolved. V was clipped by 4 bases and J by 8 bases, with 14 bases between them. The CDR3 is 13 residues long. Germline V gene lookup returns CDR1 LGHDT and CDR2 YNNKEL (reference sequence). CDR3 residues: CASSPSVGEGYTF. Written as DNA, the CDR3 is TGTGCCAGCAGCCCGTCTGTCGGGGAAGGCTACACCTTC.

About this clone itself: Its ends do not fully match the called genes, so a read error is possible. The genes are TRBV5-1 and TRBJ2-6, with TRBD1 matching 8 bases. The CDR3 is 15 residues long. Germline V gene data show CDR1 as SGHRS and CDR2 as YFSETQ. CDR3 sequence reads: CASSAGPTGDNVLTF. The CDR3 DNA reads TGCGCCAGCAGCGCCGGGCCGACAGGGGACAACGTCCTGACTTTC.

The chain links TRBV3-1 (or the pseudogene TRBV3-2) to TRBJ2-7; tentative D call: TRBD1 (6 bases). There are 16 residues in the CDR3. Germline CDR1 LGHDT, CDR2 YNNKEL (reference sequence). The germline V and J ends were trimmed by 4 bases and 2 bases, with 18 bases remaining between them. CDR3 DNA: TGTGCCAGCAGCCCATCCGGGACACTCAAGCCCTACGAGCAGTACTTC. As protein: CASSPSGTLKPYEQYF.

The chain uses TRBV7-2 and TRBJ2-3; 7 bases agree with TRBD1. J was trimmed by 14 bases and V by 4 bases; bases with no gene match: 12. CDR1 SGHTA and CDR2 FQGNSA come from the germline V gene. The CDR3 consists of 13 residues. The CDR3 DNA reads TGTGCCAGCAGCTCAGCACCGGGACAGAGTTCGTATTTT. The encoded protein is CASSSAPGQSSYF.

The chain recombines TRBV18 with TRBJ2-1; TRBD2 matches 8 bases. The V segment lost 1 base and the J segment 10 bases; nucleotides outside the gene matches: 6. This CDR3 region has 14 residues. The germline CDR1 and CDR2 sequences are KGHSH and LQKENI. The CDR3 is CASSPQESGGEQFF. Written as DNA, the CDR3 is TGTGCCAGCTCACCACAGGAGAGCGGGGGAGAGCAGTTCTTC. The entire variable domain, with the rest obtained from reference TRBV18 and TRBJ2-1, is as follows: NAGVMQNPRHLVRRRGQEARLRCSPMKGHSHVYWYRQLPEEGLKFMVYLQKENIIDESGMPKERFSAEFPKEGPSILRIQQVVRGDSAAYFCASSPQESGGEQFFGPGTRLTVL.

The chain recombines TRBV2 with TRBJ1-1, with a possible D match to TRBD1 (5 bases). CDR3 length equals 13 residues. Trimming took off 3 bases at V and 3 bases at J, with 8 bases between the two ends. From germline, CDR1 is SNHLY and CDR2 FYNNEI. CDR3 nucleotides: TGTGCCAGCAGTGAGGGAGGGGACACTGAAGCTTTCTTT. Translated: CASSEGGDTEAFF. Combining the CDR3 with reference TRBV2 and TRBJ1-1 gives the whole variable domain EPEVTQTPSHQVTQMGQEVILRCVPISNHLYFYWYRQILGQKVEFLVSFYNNEISEKSEIFDDQFSVERPDGSNFTLKIRSTKLEDSAMYFCASSEGGDTEAFFGQGTRLTVV.

Concerning this clone: The germline gene is not matched at one end of the junction; a read error may be the cause. The chain is built from TRBV19 and TRBJ1-2; 9 bases match TRBD1. This CDR3 has 15 amino acids. CDR1 and CDR2 from the germline V gene are LNHDA and SQIVND (reference sequence). The CDR3 spells CANSIVETGGYGYTF. CDR3 nucleotide sequence: TGTGCCAATAGTATAGTTGAGACAGGGGGCTATGGCTACACCTTC.

This clone has just one count. The CDR3 region is CASSRLAENSYEQYF. The CDR3 DNA sequence: TGTGCCAGCAGCCGACTAGCGGAAAACTCCTACGAGCAGTACTTC. The gene calls are TRBV3-1 (or the pseudogene TRBV3-2) and TRBJ2-7, with 9 bases aligning to TRBD2. Germline CDR1 is LGHDT and CDR2 is YNNKEL (reference sequence). This CDR3 contains 15 residues. V lost 4 bases, J lost 0 bases, and 4 bases stayed unmatched.

The chain links TRBV27 to TRBJ1-1; 9 bases fit TRBD1. The J segment lost 8 bases and the V segment lost 6 bases, leaving 7 bases of the junction unmatched. The CDR3 covers 13 residues. Germline values: CDR1 MNHEY, CDR2 SMNVEV (reference sequence). CDR3 sequence: CASSWTGDAEAFF. As DNA, the CDR3 is TGTGCCAGCAGCTGGACAGGGGACGCAGAAGCTTTCTTT.